This T cell receptor (beta chain) is drawn from a study of blood T cell repertoires in COVID-19. Whole-study context: The origin of the acute and convalescent COVID-19 samples was the United States, Italy and Spain.

The table came from immunoSEQ multiplex PCR; TCRdb's copy has only in-frame clones and leaves some out. The sample has 200,000 or so clones; 70% to 85% are singletons. Germline loops: CDR1 SGHRS, CDR2 YFSETQ. The V end was cut by 4 bases, the J end by 9 bases, with 12 bases between. This CDR3 region has 12 residues. The specimen was peripheral blood. This TCR came from a human donor with acute or convalescent COVID-19. The donor label of this sample is uncertain. J is TRBJ2-3 and V is TRBV5-1; D remains unclear. The DNA for the CDR3 is TGCGCCAGCAGCCCGCCCGGTTACACGCAGTATTTT. Protein: CASSPPGYTQYF.